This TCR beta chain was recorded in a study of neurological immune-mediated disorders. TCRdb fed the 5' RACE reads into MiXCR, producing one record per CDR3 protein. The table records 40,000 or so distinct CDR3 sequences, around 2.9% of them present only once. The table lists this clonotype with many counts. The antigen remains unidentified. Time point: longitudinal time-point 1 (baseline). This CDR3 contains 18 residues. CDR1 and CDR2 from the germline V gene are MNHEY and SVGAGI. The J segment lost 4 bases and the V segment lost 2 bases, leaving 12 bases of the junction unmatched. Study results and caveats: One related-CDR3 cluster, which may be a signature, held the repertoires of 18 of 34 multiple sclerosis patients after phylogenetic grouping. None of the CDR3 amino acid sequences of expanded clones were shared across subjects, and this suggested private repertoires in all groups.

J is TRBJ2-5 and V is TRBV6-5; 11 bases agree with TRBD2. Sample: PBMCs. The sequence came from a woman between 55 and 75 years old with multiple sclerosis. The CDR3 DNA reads TGTGCCAGCAGTTACCCAAGGACTAGCGGGCTAGGAGGAGAGACCCAGTACTTC. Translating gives CASSYPRTSGLGGETQYF.